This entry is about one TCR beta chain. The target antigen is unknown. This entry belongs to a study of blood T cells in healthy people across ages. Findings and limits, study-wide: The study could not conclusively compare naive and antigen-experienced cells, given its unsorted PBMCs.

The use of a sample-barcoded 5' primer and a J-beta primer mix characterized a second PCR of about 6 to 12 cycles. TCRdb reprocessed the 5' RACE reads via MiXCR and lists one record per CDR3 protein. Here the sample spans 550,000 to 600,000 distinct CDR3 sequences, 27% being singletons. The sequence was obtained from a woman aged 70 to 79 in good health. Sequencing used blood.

CDR3 region: CASSLQAGQANTGELFF. The CDR3 DNA sequence: TGTGCCAGCTCATTACAAGCGGGACAGGCGAACACCGGGGAGCTGTTTTTT. V is TRBV18 and J is TRBJ2-2; tentative D call: TRBD1 (8 bases). Trimming cost V 5 bases and J 0 bases, with 16 bases left between them. Per the germline V gene, CDR1 is KGHSH and CDR2 is LQKENI. There are 17 residues in the CDR3.